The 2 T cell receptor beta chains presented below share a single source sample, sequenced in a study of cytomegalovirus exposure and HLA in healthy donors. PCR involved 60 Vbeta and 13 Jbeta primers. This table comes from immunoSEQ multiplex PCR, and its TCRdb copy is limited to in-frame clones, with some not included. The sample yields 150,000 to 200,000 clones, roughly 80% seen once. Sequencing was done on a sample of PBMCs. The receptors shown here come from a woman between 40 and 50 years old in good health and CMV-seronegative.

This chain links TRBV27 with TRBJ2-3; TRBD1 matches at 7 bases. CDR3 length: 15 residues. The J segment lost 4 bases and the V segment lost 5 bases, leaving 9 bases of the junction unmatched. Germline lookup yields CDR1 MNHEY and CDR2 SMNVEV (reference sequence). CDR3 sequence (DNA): TGTGCCAGCAGTCCAGGGACAGCGGTCCCAGATACGCAGTATTTT. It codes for CASSPGTAVPDTQYF.

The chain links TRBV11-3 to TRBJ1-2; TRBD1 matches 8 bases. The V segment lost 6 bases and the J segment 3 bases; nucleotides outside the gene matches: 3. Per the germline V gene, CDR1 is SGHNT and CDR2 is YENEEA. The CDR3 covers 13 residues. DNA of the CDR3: TGTGCCAGCAGGACGACAGGGGACTATGGCTACACCTTC. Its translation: CASRTTGDYGYTF.